Listed below are T cell receptor beta chains from one sample, sequenced in a study of PD-1 blockade in classical Hodgkin lymphoma. Clones were sequenced by immunoSEQ multiplex PCR, and TCRdb holds only the in-frame ones, with some missing. The sample consists of approximately 39,000 clones, about three quarters of them appearing once. The sample in question was peripheral blood mononuclear cells (PBMCs), obtained before the fourth cycle of nivolumab. The source of these receptors is a human donor with classical Hodgkin lymphoma. Each CDR3 is given with its conserved first and last residue. A D gene is named only where the DNA matches it firmly. The size entry is marked missing in some rows and otherwise reads once, few, many or a size class.

TRBV27	.	TRBJ2-4	TRBD2	TGTGCCAGCAGTCCGGGACTAGCGGGGGCAAACATTCAGTACTTC	CASSPGLAGANIQYF
TRBV18	.	TRBJ1-2	.	TGTGCCAGCTCACCATTAGTCGGGAGATATGGCTACACCTTC	CASSPLVGRYGYTF
TRBV5-6	.	TRBJ2-3	.	TGTGCCAGCAACTATTATAGCACAGATACGCAGTATTTT	CASNYYSTDTQYF
TRBV9	.	TRBJ2-3	.	TGTGCCAGCAGCCCGAGGACTAAGGACCATTCTAGCACAGATACGCAGTATTTT	CASSPRTKDHSSTDTQYF
TRBV9	few	TRBJ1-6	.	TGTGCCAGCAGCGTAGTGGACAGTAGCGGTTCACCCCTCCACTTT	CASSVVDSSGSPLHF
TRBV6-5	.	TRBJ2-3	TRBD2	TGTGCCAGCAGTACTAGCGGGGGTGGTACAGATACGCAGTATTTT	CASSTSGGGTDTQYF
TRBV10-3	.	TRBJ1-2	TRBD1	TGTGCCACTTCTGACAGGGAATATGGCTACACCTTC	CATSDREYGYTF
TRBV6-6	.	TRBJ2-4	.	TGTGCCAGCAGTTACTCGGGATGGGAAAACATTCAGTACTTC	CASSYSGWENIQYF
TRBV5-4	.	TRBJ2-3	TRBD2	TGTGCCAGCAGCCCGAGCGGGGGCGTCACAGATACGCAGTATTTT	CASSPSGGVTDTQYF
TRBV2	.	TRBJ1-1	.	TGTGCCAGCAGTACCCCCAACTTGGGGACTGAAGCTTTCTTT	CASSTPNLGTEAFF
TRBV15	.	TRBJ1-2	.	TGTGCCACCAGATTCTCAGAGGGCTTCTATGGCTACACCTTC	CATRFSEGFYGYTF
TRBV5-4	.	TRBJ1-4	.	TGTGCCAGCAGCTTGACGGGCCTCCGAGGCGAAAAACTGTTTTTT	CASSLTGLRGEKLFF
TRBV10-1	.	TRBJ2-7	.	TGCGCCAGCAGTGAGTACAGGGACGCCTCCGAGCAGTACTTC	CASSEYRDASEQYF
TRBV5-1	.	TRBJ1-5	.	TGCGCCAGCAGCTTAACACGTGTCCTCTGTTATAGCAATCAGCCCCAGCATTTT	CASSLTRVLCYSNQPQHF
TRBV10-3	.	TRBJ1-5	.	TGTGCCATCAGTGAGTCGATTGACTTCGGTCAGCCCCAGCATTTT	CAISESIDFGQPQHF
TRBV5-1	.	TRBJ1-3	.	TGCGCCAGCAGCTTGGCCGGGGGCTCTGGAAACACCATATATTTT	CASSLAGGSGNTIYF
TRBV5-8	.	TRBJ1-2	TRBD1	TGTGCCAGCAGCTTGTTTCCCCAGGGGGCCTATGGCTACACCTTC	CASSLFPQGAYGYTF
TRBV6-5	.	TRBJ2-3	.	TGTGCCAGCAGTTACTTCGGCACAGATACGCAGTATTTT	CASSYFGTDTQYF
TRBV14	.	TRBJ2-3	TRBD1	TGTGCCAGCAGCCAAGATCCCCAGGGGGCGAGGGGCACAGATACGCAGTATTTT	CASSQDPQGARGTDTQYF
TRBV18	.	TRBJ2-7	.	TGTGCCAGCTCACCAACACGGGAAATGGGCTCCTACGAGCAGTACTTC	CASSPTREMGSYEQYF
TRBV27	.	TRBJ1-2	.	TGTGCCAGCAGAAGGGGGAATGAGGGCTACACCTTC	CASRRGNEGYTF
TRBV10-3	once	TRBJ2-5	TRBD1	TGTGCCACCCGGACAGGGCGAGAGACCCAGTACTTC	CATRTGRETQYF
TRBV15	.	TRBJ2-2	TRBD2	TGTGCCACCAGCAGACCGGGACTAGCGGCGAACACCGAACCTTCCCTGTTTTTT	CATSRPGLAANTEPSLFF
TRBV27	once	TRBJ2-7	TRBD2	TGTGCCAGCAGTAAGGGAGTAGCGGGGGTCAGGAACGGCGAGCAGTACTTC	CASSKGVAGVRNGEQYF
TRBV4-1	.	TRBJ1-2	.	TGCGCCAGCAGCCAAGATCGGATCCGCTATGGCTACACCTTC	CASSQDRIRYGYTF
TRBV10-3	few	TRBJ1-3	.	TGTGCCATCTCCGGGGTCTTGTCTGGAAACACCATATATTTT	CAISGVLSGNTIYF
TRBV28	.	TRBJ2-5	TRBD2	TGTGCCAGCAGTTTAGGCTTACAGCGGGGCCAAGAGACCCAGTACTTC	CASSLGLQRGQETQYF
TRBV7-9	.	TRBJ1-4	.	TGTGCCAGCAGCTTCGTGGGGGGTCACCCGCCTAATGAAAAACTGTTTTTT	CASSFVGGHPPNEKLFF
TRBV2	.	TRBJ2-7	TRBD2	TGTGCCAGCAGTGAATGGGCTAGCGGGGGGTCCTACGAGCAGTACTTC	CASSEWASGGSYEQYF
TRBV6-4	.	TRBJ2-7	.	TGTTCTACAGGATTTCTACGCGAGCAGTACTTC	CSTGFLREQYF
TRBV11-2	few	TRBJ2-3	TRBD2	TGTGCCAGCAGCCCCGGGACTAGGGGTACAGATACGCAGTATTTT	CASSPGTRGTDTQYF
TRBV7-2	few	TRBJ1-2	.	TGTGCCAGCAGCTTAGGGTTCCCCCCAGCGAACTATGGCTACACCTTC	CASSLGFPPANYGYTF
TRBV7-2	once	TRBJ2-1	.	TGTGCCAGCAGCTTAATCAGGGGCAATGAGCAGTTCTTC	CASSLIRGNEQFF
TRBV11-2	.	TRBJ2-5	.	TGTGCCAGCAGCTTAAACCCTCCGGGGGTCCAAGAGACCCAGTACTTC	CASSLNPPGVQETQYF
TRBV19	.	TRBJ1-5	.	TGTGCCAGTACCCCAGGCCGCCCCTGGGGGACTGACCAGAATCAGCCCCAGCATTTT	CASTPGRPWGTDQNQPQHF
TRBV29-1	.	TRBJ2-3	.	TGCAGCGTTGATCGCCAGGGATATACGCAGTATTTT	CSVDRQGYTQYF